A selection of T cell receptor beta chains follows, all from one sample in a study of long-term antiretroviral therapy in people with HIV. TCRdb's table, derived via immunoSEQ multiplex PCR, lists solely in-frame clones and lacks some. The sample consists of about 40,000 clones, around 85% of them appearing once. This specimen was unsorted PBMCs, taken 3.1 years after starting antiretroviral therapy. The receptors were gathered from a woman aged 50 to 60 with HIV. CDR3s leave out the opening cysteine and the closing phenylalanine or tryptophan.

j_call v_call cdr3_aa
TRBJ1-6 TRBV7-3 ASSLIGTVNSPLH
TRBJ2-7 TRBV13 ASSNGPREQY
TRBJ1-2 TRBV7-9 ASTPTASLGGYT
TRBJ2-1 TRBV7-3 ASSPPGAGGNEQF
TRBJ2-2 TRBV15 ATSRDKLDRANTGELF
TRBJ1-1 TRBV16 ASSLTLRTAGAEAF
TRBJ2-2 TRBV2 ASSGQGSTGELF
TRBJ2-5 TRBV2 ASSEEAGGGETQY
TRBJ2-3 TRBV5-1 ASTTGQGRTDTQY
TRBJ1-1 TRBV11-2 ASSSTHKGRLNTEAF
TRBJ2-3 TRBV11-3 ASSPRQGGLAGAGTDTQY
TRBJ1-1 TRBV5-1 ASSPNLRSTEAF
TRBJ1-2 TRBV29-1 SVEFWDYGYT
TRBJ2-3 TRBV9 ASSFTGAKVDTQY
TRBJ2-1 TRBV6-1 ASPGQVYNEQF
TRBJ1-6 TRBV27 ASSYRDRNSPLH
TRBJ1-2 TRBV2 ASRYRSDYGYT
TRBJ2-4 TRBV6-4 ASSEEAGINIQY
TRBJ2-4 TRBV2 ASNGTPLAKNIQY
TRBJ1-5 TRBV5-8 ASSLDRGQPQH
TRBJ1-5 TRBV7-2 ASAPGGGSNQPQH
TRBJ2-3 TRBV27 ASSSQGPDTQY
TRBJ1-2 TRBV5-4 ASSLPSTGNYGYT
TRBJ2-7 TRBV4-2 ASSQDSVSYEQY
TRBJ1-5 TRBV4-2 ASSQDFEGYQPQH
TRBJ1-3 TRBV5-1 ASSLGTYGNTIY
TRBJ2-1 TRBV2 ASSETGAGEQF
TRBJ1-2 TRBV5-4 ASSLAGTAPYGYT
TRBJ2-2 TRBV11-2 ASSTGLADFTGELF
TRBJ1-1 TRBV18 ASSTTGADTEAF
TRBJ2-7 TRBV7-9 ASSRQGESSYEQY
TRBJ2-6 TRBV5-1 ATQGTARSGANVLT
TRBJ2-7 TRBV15 ATSRDIGPYEQY
TRBJ2-5 TRBV10-1 ASSDGQGDRETQY
TRBJ1-5 TRBV27 ASSLGTGAGVQPQH
TRBJ2-1 TRBV29-1 SVEKGQGSSSYNEQF
TRBJ1-2 TRBV2 ASSKGPGGYT
TRBJ2-5 TRBV15 ATSRDRDRGRGTQY
TRBJ1-1 TRBV7-3 ASSPRGTEAF
TRBJ1-2 TRBV19 ASSISGHNYGYT
TRBJ2-3 TRBV19 ASSIGGSTDTQY
TRBJ2-7 TRBV27 ASDGWGGGDVSYEQY
TRBJ2-2 TRBV2 ASSRTGNTGELF
TRBJ2-3 TRBV7-3 ASSPNSGGGTDTQY
TRBJ2-7 TRBV7-9 ASSLGLRVYEQY
TRBJ1-2 TRBV7-2 ASSVTGYYGYT
TRBJ2-5 TRBV7-6 ASSATSGVDWETQY
TRBJ2-2 TRBV7-9 ASSHPENTGELF
TRBJ2-3 TRBV18 ATHPGSTDTQY
TRBJ2-2 TRBV14 ASSQGAFGELF
TRBJ1-1 TRBV19 ASTQPQGDTEAF
TRBJ2-3 TRBV7-6 ASSPRLAGGLGTDTQY
TRBJ2-7 TRBV15 ATSRDRGTDFYEQY
TRBJ2-7 TRBV6-5 ASSPGDRFSYEQY
TRBJ1-2 TRBV7-9 ASSAETYGYT
TRBJ2-7 TRBV4-2 ASSQEWPDHEQY
TRBJ1-6 TRBV6-1 ASRWGRGSSPLH
TRBJ2-5 TRBV18 ASSRGSYDRDRAETQY
TRBJ1-2 TRBV29-1 SVTTGINYGYT
TRBJ2-6 TRBV10-3 AISEKIQGPGANVLT